This TCR beta chain was retrieved from a study of cytomegalovirus exposure and HLA in healthy donors. Study outcomes and limitations: A later examination showed that TCR association rates differed by HLA locus, with DRB1 most and HLA-C fewest. Most likely, a cluster of highly shared sequence variants arose as a sequencing artifact. Evidence from a later analysis indicated that most CMV-associated TCR beta chains looked HLA-restricted.

The V end lost 0 bases, the J end lost 8 bases, and 7 bases lay between the germline ends. The length of the CDR3 is 12 residues. Germline V gene lookup returns CDR1 SGDLS and CDR2 YYNGEE. Samples came from healthy bone marrow donors. Vbeta (60) and Jbeta (13) primers were used in the PCR. Profiled with immunoSEQ multiplex PCR; TCRdb holds only in-frame clones, not every one. The sample includes roughly 150,000 clones, over 60% of them seen just once. A remark on this clone: Its antigen is undetermined.

Sequenced material: PBMCs. This TCR was sampled from a man aged 35 to 55 in good health and CMV-seronegative. V and J are TRBV9 and TRBJ2-3, with a tentative D call TRBD1 (5 bases). CDR3 residues: CASSVDQGTQYF. The CDR3 DNA sequence: TGTGCCAGCAGCGTAGACCAGGGTACGCAGTATTTT.